This TCR beta chain stems from a study of breast tumors, draining lymph nodes, adjacent tissues. General study results and limits: Tumors had less TCR diversity than lymph nodes, more than nontumor tissue. Luminal-like breast cancer showed significantly greater tumor-nontumor repertoire similarity than basal-like breast cancer did. Most tumor T cells seemingly derive from lymph node, then expand in tumor. The lymph node origin of tumor T cells was framed as consistent with a hypothesis, not demonstrated.

Using its own MiXCR run on the multiplex PCR reads, TCRdb lists one record per CDR3 protein. The table lists approximately 63,000 distinct CDR3 sequences, 57% of them singletons. This clonotype appeared many times. Its antigen is unknown. This CDR3 is 14 amino acids long. Germline V gene data show CDR1 as LGHNA and CDR2 as YNFKEQ. Trimming shortened V by 2 bases and J by 6 bases, and 10 bases separated the two germline ends. The chain combines TRBV4-2 with TRBJ2-2; TRBD2 is a possible D gene (5 bases). This clonotype was obtained from a female donor with breast cancer. Some clones in this sample may be carry-over from other donors' samples. Specimen: breast tumor tissue. CDR3 bases: TGTGCCAGCAGCCAACTCACAGCGGCCGGGGAGCTGTTTTTT. Its protein product is CASSQLTAAGELFF.